A single sample is the source of the 12 T cell receptor beta chains below, sequenced in a study of blood T cell repertoires in COVID-19. Assay: immunoSEQ multiplex PCR; the TCRdb copy retains only in-frame clones and omits some. The table has 200,000 to 250,000 clones, around 88% seen once. Source material: peripheral blood. The receptors were sampled from a woman in her 30s with COVID-19, enrolled during active disease.

The V and J genes are TRBV6-2 or TRBV6-3 and TRBJ1-2; D possibly corresponds to TRBD1 (5 bases). The CDR3 runs 15 residues. Looked up from germline, CDR1 is MNHEY and CDR2 is SVGEGT. V shed 0 bases and J shed 6 bases, with 14 bases lying between them. DNA for the CDR3: TGTGCCAGCAGTTACTCGTTGGCAGGGAGGAATGGCTACACCTTC. Protein: CASSYSLAGRNGYTF.

This chain connects TRBV7-8 to TRBJ1-5; D is undetermined. Germline CDR1 and CDR2: SGHVS and FQNEAQ. The length of the CDR3 is 14 residues. V gave up 3 bases and J gave up 3 bases, with 9 bases separating them. CDR3 sequence reads: CASSFHRDNQPQHF. CDR3 DNA: TGTGCCAGCAGCTTCCACCGGGACAATCAGCCCCAGCATTTT.

V gene TRBV2 combines with J gene TRBJ1-2; D is unclear. CDR3 length equals 10 residues. The V gene's germline CDR1 is SNHLY and CDR2 FYNNEI. Trimming removed 6 bases at V and 8 bases at J, with 7 bases between. The CDR3 DNA is TGTGCCAGCAGGGGCCCGGGCTACACCTTC. It encodes CASRGPGYTF.

The chain uses TRBV13 and TRBJ1-4; 8 nucleotides align to TRBD1. V gave up 5 bases and J gave up 2 bases; unmatched junction bases: 4. This CDR3 has 15 residues. Germline CDR1 is PRHDT and CDR2 is FYEKMQ (reference sequence). CDR3 bases: TGTGCCAGCAGCGTCCGACAGGGGACTAATGAAAAACTGTTTTTT. It specifies CASSVRQGTNEKLFF.

This chain links TRBV29-1 with TRBJ1-4; D unclear. V gave up 4 bases and J gave up 4 bases, with 7 bases separating them. CDR1 and CDR2 (germline): SQVTM, ANQGSEA. The CDR3 loop spans 12 amino acids. CDR3 protein: CSVGALNEKLFF. For the CDR3, the DNA is TGCAGCGTTGGAGCCCTTAATGAAAAACTGTTTTTT.

The chain joins TRBV29-1 to TRBJ2-3; D may be TRBD1 (5 bases). V was cut by 6 bases and J by 0 bases, with 13 bases left in between. The CDR3 runs to 14 residues. The germline V gene has CDR1 SQVTM and CDR2 ANQGSEA. The CDR3 sequence is CSVAGISSTDTQYF. The CDR3 bases are TGCAGCGTCGCAGGGATTTCTAGCACAGATACGCAGTATTTT.

The chain links TRBV4-3 to TRBJ1-5, with D possibly TRBD1 on 5 matching bases. Germline CDR1 LGHNA, CDR2 YSLEER. The CDR3 has 19 residues. V was cut by 0 bases and J by 1 base, with 19 bases left in between. CDR3 DNA: TGCGCCAGCAGCCAAGACCTTATCAGGGCAGAAGCAAGCAATCAGCCCCAGCATTTT. Residues: CASSQDLIRAEASNQPQHF.

The chain combines TRBV11-2 with TRBJ2-2; D is possibly TRBD2 (6 bases). V was pared by 0 bases and J by 4 bases, with 9 bases between. This CDR3 contains 15 residues. The germline CDR1 and CDR2 sequences are SGHAT and FQNNGV. The CDR3 sequence: CASSLDGRSTGELFF. CDR3 coding DNA: TGTGCCAGCAGCTTAGACGGGAGAAGCACCGGGGAGCTGTTTTTT.

The chain couples TRBV9 to TRBJ2-3, with 7 bases aligning to TRBD2. There are 14 residues in the CDR3. The junction had 6 bases not matched to a gene; V was cut back by 2 bases and J by 6 bases. Germline loops: CDR1 SGDLS, CDR2 YYNGEE. CDR3 residues: CASSVGREIDTQYF. The CDR3 DNA follows: TGTGCCAGCAGCGTGGGGCGGGAGATCGATACGCAGTATTTT.

The chain carries TRBV4-1 and TRBJ2-1, with 11 bases aligning to TRBD2. Trimming removed 4 bases from V and 5 bases from J; junction bases left unmatched: 1. The CDR3 covers 14 residues. Per the germline V gene, CDR1 is MGHRA and CDR2 is YSYEKL. The CDR3 loop is CASSRLAGNNEQFF. CDR3 nucleotides: TGCGCCAGCAGCCGACTAGCGGGGAACAATGAGCAGTTCTTC.

V and J are TRBV11-3 and TRBJ2-3; 11 bases match TRBD2. Losses at the gene ends were 3 bases for V and 2 bases for J; bases not matched to a gene: 4. This CDR3 comprises 16 residues. The germline CDR1 and CDR2 sequences are SGHNT and YENEEA. The CDR3 is CASSFRLAGITDTQYF. CDR3 DNA sequence: TGTGCCAGCAGCTTTCGACTAGCGGGGATCACAGATACGCAGTATTTT.

The CDR3, as DNA: TGCGCCAGCAGCTTGGGCAGGGGAGACGATCAGCCCCAGCATTTT. Encoded protein: CASSLGRGDDQPQHF. The V and J genes are TRBV5-1 and TRBJ1-5; D is possibly TRBD1 (6 bases). The length of the CDR3 is 15 residues. V lost 0 bases, J lost 5 bases, and 12 bases lay in between. Germline V gives CDR1 SGHRS, CDR2 YFSETQ. Full variable domain (missing parts from reference TRBV5-1 and TRBJ1-5): KAGVTQTPRYLIKTRGQQVTLSCSPISGHRSVSWYQQTPGQGLQFLFEYFSETQRNKGNFPGRFSGRQFSNSRSEMNVSTLELGDSALYLCASSLGRGDDQPQHFGDGTRLSIL.